This T cell receptor beta chain comes out of a study of cytotoxic CD8 clonotypes in ibrutinib-treated CLL. Points from the study as a whole: The clonality went up when patients responded to ibrutinib and dropped back toward baseline at progression.

On this clone itself: The antigen is not known.

The table came from immunoSEQ multiplex PCR; TCRdb's copy has only in-frame clones and leaves some out. The sample includes roughly 250,000 clones, 70% of them seen just once. Trimming removed 5 bases from V and 2 bases from J; junction bases left unmatched: 7. CDR3 length: 16 residues. Per the germline V gene, CDR1 is SGHAT and CDR2 is FQNNGV. This receptor was taken from a human donor with chronic lymphocytic leukemia. The chain couples TRBV11-2 to TRBJ2-5, with 11 bases matching TRBD2. The sequencing used PBMCs, collected after 24 months of ibrutinib treatment. The CDR3 here is CASSRTLAGGQETQYF. CDR3 nucleotides: TGTGCCAGCAGCAGGACGTTAGCGGGAGGGCAAGAGACCCAGTACTTC.